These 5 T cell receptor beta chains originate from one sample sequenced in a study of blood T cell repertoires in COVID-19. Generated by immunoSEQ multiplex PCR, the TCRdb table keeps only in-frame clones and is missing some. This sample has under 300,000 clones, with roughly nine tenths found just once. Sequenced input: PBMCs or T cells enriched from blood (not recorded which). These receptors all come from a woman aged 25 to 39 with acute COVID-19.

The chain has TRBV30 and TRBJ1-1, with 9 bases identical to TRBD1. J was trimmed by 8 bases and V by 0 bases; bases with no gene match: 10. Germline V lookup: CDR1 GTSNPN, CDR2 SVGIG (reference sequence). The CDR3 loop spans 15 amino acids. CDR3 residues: CAWSVGTGNEVEAFF. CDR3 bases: TGTGCCTGGAGTGTTGGGACAGGGAACGAAGTAGAAGCTTTCTTT.

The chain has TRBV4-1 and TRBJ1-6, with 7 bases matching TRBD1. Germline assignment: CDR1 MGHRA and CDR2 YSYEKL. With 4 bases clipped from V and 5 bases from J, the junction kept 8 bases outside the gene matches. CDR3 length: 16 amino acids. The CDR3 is CASSLSPGQHNSPLHF. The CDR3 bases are TGCGCCAGCAGCCTTTCACCGGGACAGCATAATTCACCCCTCCACTTT.

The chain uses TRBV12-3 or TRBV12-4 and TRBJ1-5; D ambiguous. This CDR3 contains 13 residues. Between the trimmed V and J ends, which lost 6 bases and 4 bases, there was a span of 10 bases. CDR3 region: CASSLVLNQPQHF. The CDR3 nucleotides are TGTGCCAGCAGCCTAGTGTTGAATCAGCCCCAGCATTTT.

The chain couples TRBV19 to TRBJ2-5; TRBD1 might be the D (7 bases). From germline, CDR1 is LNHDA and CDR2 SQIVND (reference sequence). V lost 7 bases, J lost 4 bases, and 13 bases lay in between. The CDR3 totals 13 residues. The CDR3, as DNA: TGTGCCAGTAAGAGACAGGGAGGAGAGACCCAGTACTTC. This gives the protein CASKRQGGETQYF.

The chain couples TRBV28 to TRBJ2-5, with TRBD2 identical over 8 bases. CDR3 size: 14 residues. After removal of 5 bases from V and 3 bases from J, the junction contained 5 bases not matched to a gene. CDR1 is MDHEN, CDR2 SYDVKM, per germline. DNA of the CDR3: TGTGCCAGCAGTCAAGCGGGAGTGGAAGAGACCCAGTACTTC. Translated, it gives CASSQAGVEETQYF.